The clone carrying this TCR beta chain has a count of ten or more. The CDR3 is 14 amino acids. Germline trimming cut 5 bases from V and 7 bases from J; bases unmatched to any gene: 8. The data were taken from a study of tumor-infiltrating lymphocytes in oesophageal squamous cell carcinoma. Each CDR3 protein gets one entry after TCRdb re-called the PCR reads with MiXCR. The sample records under 20,000 distinct CDR3 sequences, 40% to 55% being singletons. Sequencing used normal esophageal tissue next to the tumor. The sequence derives from a female donor with esophageal squamous cell carcinoma. The rearrangement uses TRBV12-3 or TRBV12-4 and TRBJ2-7; 10 bases fit TRBD1. The CDR3 region is CASSRQGAPNEQYF. CDR3 in DNA: TGTGCCAGCAGTAGACAGGGGGCGCCGAATGAGCAGTACTTC.